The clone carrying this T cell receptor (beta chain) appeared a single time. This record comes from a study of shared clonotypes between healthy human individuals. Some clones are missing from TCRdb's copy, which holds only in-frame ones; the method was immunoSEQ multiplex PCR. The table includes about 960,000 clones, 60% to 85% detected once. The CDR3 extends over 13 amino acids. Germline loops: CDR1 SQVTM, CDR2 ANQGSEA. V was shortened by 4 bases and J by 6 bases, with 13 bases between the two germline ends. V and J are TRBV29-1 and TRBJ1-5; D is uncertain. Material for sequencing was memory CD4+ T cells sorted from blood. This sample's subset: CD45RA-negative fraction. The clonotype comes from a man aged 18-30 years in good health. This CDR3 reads CSVVGGVSQPQHF. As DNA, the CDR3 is TGCAGCGTTGTCGGCGGAGTATCTCAGCCCCAGCATTTT.